The source of this T cell receptor (beta chain) is a study of blood T cell repertoires in COVID-19. For the study at large: Specimens from acute and convalescent COVID-19 originated in the United States, Italy and Spain. Sample material is recorded as cDNA or gDNA derived from T cells, B-cell-depleted T cells, or PBMCs.

The sample holds one count of this clone. A read error may be the cause here, since a much bigger clone is one base away. This CDR3 spans 12 amino acids. Between the trimmed V and J ends, which lost 4 bases and 1 base, there was a span of 4 bases. CDR1 is SGHNT, CDR2 YENEEA, per germline. In the original processing: Estimation of nucleated cell counts was performed using reference gene primer amplification. The table came from immunoSEQ multiplex PCR; TCRdb's copy has only in-frame clones and leaves some out. The V and J calls and the clone size are those of that table, but D and trimming were determined from the DNA. Seen here are approximately 76,000 clones, 80% to 90% observed once, and the top ten hold under 55%.

This clonotype was obtained from a human donor in a cohort sampled during active COVID-19. Sequenced sample: peripheral blood. The chain uses TRBV11-3 and TRBJ1-1; no reliable D call. The CDR3 spells CASSSQNTEAFF. CDR3 DNA sequence: TGTGCCAGCAGCTCACAGAACACTGAAGCTTTCTTT.